The 17 T cell receptor beta chains reported below all come from one sample, sequenced in a study of blood T cell repertoires in COVID-19. Sequencing used immunoSEQ multiplex PCR; TCRdb keeps in-frame clones, though not all of them. The table records around 100,000 clones, 85% to 95% of them present only once. Sample: peripheral blood. These receptor sequences come from a human donor with active COVID-19. The donor label of this sample is uncertain.

The chain combines TRBV9 with TRBJ2-1, with 12 bases aligning to TRBD2. Germline CDR1 is SGDLS and CDR2 is YYNGEE. V shed 0 bases, J shed 2 bases, and the junction held 3 bases outside the gene matches. The CDR3 is made up of 17 amino acids. The CDR3 sequence is CASSVAPSGGAYNEQFF. The CDR3 bases are TGTGCCAGCAGCGTAGCTCCTAGCGGGGGGGCCTACAATGAGCAGTTCTTC.

The rearrangement links TRBV11-2 to TRBJ1-2; 10 nucleotides agree with TRBD1. The V segment lost 5 bases and the J segment 5 bases; nucleotides outside the gene matches: 8. Germline lookup yields CDR1 SGHAT and CDR2 FQNNGV. The CDR3 totals 15 residues. The CDR3 is CASSLAGQGGYGYTF. The CDR3 DNA follows: TGTGCCAGCAGCCTAGCTGGACAGGGGGGATATGGCTACACCTTC.

The chain carries TRBV6-4 and TRBJ2-3, with unresolved D. There are 15 residues in the CDR3. CDR1 MRHNA and CDR2 SNTAGT come from the germline V gene. V was clipped by 3 bases and J by 0 bases, with 10 bases between them. CDR3: CASSETAGSTDTQYF. Here the CDR3 DNA reads TGTGCCAGCAGTGAGACCGCAGGAAGCACAGATACGCAGTATTTT.

CDR3 amino acids: CASSEPTGDNEKLFF. In DNA, the CDR3 is TGTGCCAGCAGTGAGCCGACAGGGGATAATGAAAAACTGTTTTTT. V gene TRBV2 combines with J gene TRBJ1-4; 8 nucleotides agree with TRBD1. This CDR3 spans 15 amino acids. Trimming at V came to 3 bases and at J to 4 bases, leaving 4 bases not matched to a gene. Germline V lookup: CDR1 SNHLY, CDR2 FYNNEI.

This chain uses TRBV7-8 with TRBJ1-5; 11 bases match TRBD1. Trimming took 3 bases from V and 10 from J; bases not matched to a gene: 2. The CDR3 totals 13 residues. The V gene's germline CDR1 is SGHVS and CDR2 FQNEAQ. CDR3 DNA sequence: TGTGCCAGCAGCTTGGGACAGGGGGTTCCCCAGCATTTT. As protein: CASSLGQGVPQHF.

This rearrangement joins TRBV3-1 (or the pseudogene TRBV3-2) to TRBJ2-5; 9 nucleotides align to TRBD2. Germline V gene lookup returns CDR1 LGHDT and CDR2 YNNKEL (reference sequence). The V and J ends lost 1 base and 3 bases, in that order; junction bases with no gene match: 6. The CDR3 covers 16 residues. CDR3 in DNA: TGTGCCAGCAGCCAAGGTACTAGCGGGTATGAAGAGACCCAGTACTTC. It translates to CASSQGTSGYEETQYF.

The rearrangement links TRBV4-3 to TRBJ2-3; TRBD2 matches 14 bases. Trimming took 2 bases from V and 2 from J; bases not matched to a gene: 9. The CDR3 extends over 19 amino acids. CDR1 is LGHNA, CDR2 YSLEER, per germline. CDR3 DNA sequence: TGCGCCAGCAGCCAAATGGGGACTAGCGGGGGTTTCAACACAGATACGCAGTATTTT. Protein product: CASSQMGTSGGFNTDTQYF.

The J gene is TRBJ1-2, the V gene TRBV7-6; 7 positions match TRBD1. In germline, CDR1 is SGHVS, CDR2 FNYEAQ. Trimming removed 4 bases from V and 6 bases from J; junction bases left unmatched: 5. The CDR3 loop spans 13 amino acids. The CDR3 spells CASSSDRADGYTF. The CDR3 DNA reads TGTGCCAGCAGCTCCGACAGGGCGGATGGCTACACCTTC.

This clone was seen only once. V and J are TRBV5-4 and TRBJ2-2, with D unresolved. The V and J ends lost 0 bases and 6 bases respectively, with 9 bases between them. The CDR3 has 14 residues. Germline V gene data show CDR1 as SGHNT and CDR2 as YYREEE (reference sequence). CDR3 loop: CASSLARGSGELFF. DNA of the CDR3: TGTGCCAGCAGCTTGGCCAGAGGATCCGGGGAGCTGTTTTTT.

The genes are TRBV5-6 and TRBJ1-1; TRBD1 matches 9 bases. The germline CDR1 and CDR2 sequences are SGHDT and YYEEEE. V gave up 4 bases and J gave up 5 bases; unmatched junction bases: 6. CDR3 length equals 14 residues. The CDR3 loop reads CASSGRTGETEAFF. The CDR3 DNA sequence: TGTGCCAGCAGCGGACGGACAGGGGAAACTGAAGCTTTCTTT.

The chain joins TRBV3-1 (or the pseudogene TRBV3-2) to TRBJ2-7; the match to TRBD2 covers 9 bases. J lost 0 bases, V lost 4 bases, and 10 bases had no gene match. The CDR3 runs 17 residues. Germline values: CDR1 LGHDT, CDR2 YNNKEL (reference sequence). CDR3 DNA: TGTGCCAGCAGCCCCAGCGGGGGGTTTTTTAGCTCCTACGAGCAGTACTTC. As protein: CASSPSGGFFSSYEQYF.

The V gene is TRBV2, the J gene TRBJ1-1; a weak D match, TRBD1 (5 bases). The V gene's germline CDR1 is SNHLY and CDR2 FYNNEI. The CDR3 loop spans 14 amino acids. Trimming left V 1 base short and J 11 bases short, with 17 bases between. The CDR3 nucleotides read TGTGCCAGCAGTGAAGTGGCCGGTCGGGACTGGGCTTTCTTT. It encodes CASSEVAGRDWAFF.

The chain uses TRBV11-2 and TRBJ2-2, with 11 bases fitting TRBD1. The CDR3 runs to 15 residues. Germline lookup yields CDR1 SGHAT and CDR2 FQNNGV. With 5 bases clipped from V and 4 bases from J, the junction kept 3 bases outside the gene matches. The CDR3 sequence: CASSQGTGGTGELFF. For the CDR3, the DNA is TGTGCCAGCAGCCAAGGGACAGGGGGCACCGGGGAGCTGTTTTTT.

The rearrangement links TRBV15 to TRBJ2-7, with 15 bases lining up with TRBD2. The V and J ends lost 3 bases and 0 bases, in that order; junction bases with no gene match: 6. This CDR3 is 18 amino acids long. CDR1 is LNHNV and CDR2 is YYDKDF in the germline V gene (reference sequence). The CDR3 spells CATSRGTSGGSSSYEQYF. The CDR3 DNA sequence: TGTGCCACCAGCAGGGGGACTAGCGGGGGGTCTAGCTCCTACGAGCAGTACTTC.

The chain carries TRBV5-1 and TRBJ2-7; 8 positions match TRBD1. V lost 4 bases and J lost 2; bases outside the gene matches: 14. The germline gives CDR1 SGHRS, CDR2 YFSETQ. CDR3 length: 17 residues. DNA for the CDR3: TGCGCCAGCAGCACGGACAGGGATGGGGGCGGAGCCTACGAGCAGTACTTC. As protein: CASSTDRDGGGAYEQYF.

In this sample, this clone turned up once. The rearrangement uses TRBV4-2 and TRBJ2-7; D is possibly TRBD1 (7 bases). V was shortened by 1 base and J by 2 bases, with 15 bases between the two germline ends. The CDR3 is 16 residues long. The V gene's germline CDR1 is LGHNA and CDR2 YNFKEQ. The CDR3, as DNA: TGTGCCAGCAGCCAAGGAGGGAGCAGGGGGGCCTACGAGCAGTACTTC. It specifies CASSQGGSRGAYEQYF.

The chain links TRBV6-5 to TRBJ1-2; D possibly corresponds to TRBD1 (6 bases). CDR3 length equals 13 residues. Germline CDR1 and CDR2: MNHEY and SVGAGI. Trimming shortened V by 4 bases and J by 7 bases, and 13 bases separated the two germline ends. CDR3 coding DNA: TGTGCCAGCAGTTCCTACAGGGATGGTGGCTACACCTTC. Its protein product is CASSSYRDGGYTF.